These T cell receptor beta chains were read from a single sample in a study of blood T cell repertoires in COVID-19. Sequencing was performed with immunoSEQ multiplex PCR; in TCRdb, only in-frame clones are kept and a portion is missing. Seen here are some 150,000 clones, 75% to 90% observed once, and the top ten hold about 4.3%. The sequencing input was peripheral blood. The receptors come from a woman older than 75 with acute or convalescent COVID-19. Each CDR3 is given with its conserved first and last residue. D genes are given only for firm matches. Clone size is shown for a subset of rows, as once, few, many or a class of expanded clone.

j_call,cdr3_length,clone_size,d_call,v_call,cdr3_aa,cdr3_nt
TRBJ2-7,15,-,TRBD2,TRBV11-2,CASAGHGGGYYEQYF,TGTGCCAGCGCCGGACATGGCGGGGGGTACTACGAGCAGTACTTC
TRBJ2-2,13,-,-,TRBV27,CASSLSTAGELFF,TGTGCCAGCAGTTTGTCGACAGCCGGGGAGCTGTTTTTT
TRBJ2-2,16,-,TRBD2,TRBV3-1/TRBV3-2,CASSQNLAGSTGELFF,TGTGCCAGCAGCCAAAATCTAGCGGGTAGCACCGGGGAGCTGTTTTTT
TRBJ2-1,14,once,-,TRBV7-8,CASRQMGPYNEQFF,TGTGCCAGCAGGCAGATGGGCCCCTACAATGAGCAGTTCTTC
TRBJ2-7,15,-,TRBD1,TRBV28,CASSETGFVTYEQYF,TGTGCCAGCAGTGAGACAGGGTTTGTTACCTACGAGCAGTACTTC
TRBJ1-2,13,-,-,TRBV3-1/TRBV3-2,CASSQDRTGGYTF,TGTGCCAGCAGCCAAGATCGAACGGGGGGCTACACCTTC
TRBJ2-5,15,-,TRBD2,TRBV4-2,CASSPGLAGTETQYF,TGTGCCAGCAGCCCTGGACTAGCGGGAACAGAGACCCAGTACTTC
TRBJ2-5,16,-,-,TRBV12-5,CASGLGGGGMGETQYF,TGTGCTAGTGGTTTGGGGGGGGGCGGAATGGGAGAGACCCAGTACTTC
TRBJ1-2,13,-,-,TRBV5-4,CASSLTGIYGYTF,TGTGCCAGCAGCTTAACAGGGATCTATGGCTACACCTTC
TRBJ2-1,15,-,-,TRBV5-1,CASSLVGASYNEQFF,TGCGCCAGCAGCTTGGTGGGAGCATCGTACAATGAGCAGTTCTTC
TRBJ2-2,15,-,-,TRBV19,CASSRKQVVAGELFF,TGTGCCAGTAGTAGGAAACAGGTTGTTGCCGGGGAGCTGTTTTTT
TRBJ1-2,14,-,-,TRBV5-1,CASSSLANNYGYTF,TGCGCCAGCAGCTCGTTGGCAAATAACTATGGCTACACCTTC
TRBJ2-3,15,-,TRBD2,TRBV7-3,CASSFSGGPTDTQYF,TGTGCCAGCAGCTTTAGCGGGGGCCCCACAGATACGCAGTATTTT
TRBJ1-2,14,-,TRBD1,TRBV5-1,CASSLGVRGPGYTF,TGCGCCAGCAGCTTGGGTGTAAGGGGGCCTGGCTACACCTTC
TRBJ1-6,18,-,TRBD1,TRBV7-4,CASSYPPGQAPYNSPLHF,TGTGCCAGCAGCTATCCCCCGGGACAGGCACCTTATAATTCACCCCTCCACTTT
TRBJ2-1,16,-,TRBD2,TRBV7-9,CASSGLVAADYNEQFF,TGTGCCAGCAGCGGACTAGTGGCGGCAGACTACAATGAGCAGTTCTTC
TRBJ1-1,16,-,-,TRBV27,CASSLSARPQNTEAFF,TGTGCCAGCAGTTTATCAGCCAGGCCACAGAACACTGAAGCTTTCTTT
TRBJ2-2,11,-,-,TRBV29-1,CSGAQTGELFF,TGCAGCGGGGCCCAGACCGGGGAGCTGTTTTTT
TRBJ1-2,14,-,-,TRBV10-3,CAIRRHEAADGYTF,TGTGCCATCAGGCGCCACGAGGCCGCGGATGGCTACACCTTC
TRBJ1-3,16,-,-,TRBV18,CASSPPGVQGTHTIYF,TGTGCCAGCTCACCACCGGGTGTACAGGGAACCCACACCATATATTTT
TRBJ2-1,12,-,-,TRBV5-1,CASSVTGNEQFF,TGCGCCAGCAGTGTTACAGGGAATGAGCAGTTCTTC
TRBJ2-3,15,-,TRBD2,TRBV27,CASSPRGGHTDTQYF,TGTGCCAGCAGTCCTCGCGGGGGTCACACAGATACGCAGTATTTT
TRBJ1-5,14,-,-,TRBV14,CASSPTVSNQPQHF,TGTGCCAGCAGCCCCACGGTCAGCAATCAGCCCCAGCATTTT
TRBJ1-1,14,once,-,TRBV6-6,CAIKNGALNTEAFF,TGTGCCATTAAGAATGGGGCCTTGAACACTGAAGCTTTCTTT
TRBJ2-3,16,-,-,TRBV5-1,CASSPPVSQSTDTQYF,TGCGCCAGCAGCCCGCCGGTTAGCCAAAGCACAGATACGCAGTATTTT
TRBJ2-1,15,-,-,TRBV2,CASSEAGGPPGEQFF,TGTGCCAGCAGTGAAGCGGGGGGGCCTCCGGGTGAGCAGTTCTTC
TRBJ2-5,17,-,-,TRBV21-1,CASSKVAWRAGYGTQYF,TGTGCCAGCAGCAAAGTCGCTTGGAGAGCAGGGTATGGGACCCAGTACTTC
TRBJ2-7,14,few,-,TRBV5-1,CASRLSGAQTEQYF,TGCGCCAGCAGACTGAGCGGAGCCCAAACCGAGCAGTACTTC
TRBJ2-5,18,-,TRBD1,TRBV5-1,CASQQSGTGLSVGETQYF,TGCGCCAGCCAACAATCCGGGACAGGGTTATCGGTGGGAGAGACCCAGTACTTC
TRBJ2-3,14,once,-,TRBV10-3,CAIGDSGYQDTQYF,TGTGCCATCGGCGACTCGGGGTACCAAGATACGCAGTATTTT
TRBJ2-7,15,-,-,TRBV5-1,CASSSGTPTSYEQYF,TGCGCCAGCAGCTCCGGGACACCAACTTCCTACGAGCAGTACTTC
TRBJ1-1,14,-,TRBD1,TRBV14,CASSQSTRGSEAFF,TGTGCCAGCAGCCAGAGCACCAGGGGGTCTGAAGCTTTCTTT
TRBJ1-2,15,-,TRBD1,TRBV19,CASSPTRDRAHGYTF,TGTGCCAGTAGCCCAACCCGGGACAGGGCACATGGCTACACCTTC
TRBJ2-7,15,-,TRBD1,TRBV30,CAWSPPGQGAVRQYF,TGTGCCTGGAGTCCCCCGGGACAGGGGGCGGTTAGGCAGTACTTC
TRBJ2-5,16,-,-,TRBV2,CASSGMGPGAAETQYF,TGTGCCAGCAGTGGAATGGGACCGGGAGCGGCGGAGACCCAGTACTTC
TRBJ1-3,14,few,TRBD1,TRBV5-1,CASSDGTDGNTIYF,TGCGCCAGCAGCGACGGGACAGATGGAAACACCATATATTTT
TRBJ1-4,15,-,TRBD1,TRBV28,CASSQGGGRNEKLFF,TGTGCCAGCTCACAGGGGGGGGGTCGTAATGAAAAACTGTTTTTT
TRBJ2-2,18,-,TRBD2,TRBV11-2,CASKHLRAGGDRHGELFF,TGTGCCAGCAAACACCTCCGAGCGGGGGGGGACAGGCACGGGGAGCTGTTTTTT
TRBJ2-4,16,-,-,TRBV30,CAWSGFPLLAKNIQYF,TGTGCCTGGAGTGGATTTCCGTTACTAGCCAAAAACATTCAGTACTTC
TRBJ2-1,16,-,-,TRBV18,CASSPPSRGSRDEQFF,TGTGCCAGCTCACCACCGTCCCGGGGTAGTAGGGATGAGCAGTTCTTC
TRBJ2-7,15,once,TRBD2,TRBV5-1,CASSSIAGRGGEQYF,TGCGCCAGCAGCTCGATAGCGGGGCGGGGAGGCGAGCAGTACTTC
TRBJ1-1,13,-,-,TRBV7-9,CASSLTWTAQAFF,TGTGCCAGCAGCCTGACCTGGACAGCTCAAGCTTTCTTT
TRBJ2-1,11,-,-,TRBV5-8,CASSLSDEQFF,TGTGCCAGCAGCTTGTCCGATGAGCAGTTCTTC
TRBJ1-1,13,once,-,TRBV3-1/TRBV3-2,CASRPGVQREAFF,TGTGCCAGCCGCCCAGGGGTTCAGCGAGAAGCTTTCTTT
TRBJ2-1,13,-,-,TRBV7-2,CASSWRTATEQFF,TGTGCCAGCAGCTGGAGGACCGCTACGGAGCAGTTCTTC
TRBJ1-5,16,once,-,TRBV2,CASSEGQIYSNQPQHF,TGTGCCAGCAGTGAAGGACAGATTTATAGCAATCAGCCCCAGCATTTT
TRBJ1-1,14,-,-,TRBV15,CATSISRLNTEAFF,TGTGCCACCAGCATTTCCCGGTTGAACACTGAAGCTTTCTTT
TRBJ2-7,15,few,TRBD2,TRBV5-1,CASSWGLAGNQEQYF,TGCGCCAGCAGCTGGGGACTAGCGGGAAACCAGGAGCAGTACTTC